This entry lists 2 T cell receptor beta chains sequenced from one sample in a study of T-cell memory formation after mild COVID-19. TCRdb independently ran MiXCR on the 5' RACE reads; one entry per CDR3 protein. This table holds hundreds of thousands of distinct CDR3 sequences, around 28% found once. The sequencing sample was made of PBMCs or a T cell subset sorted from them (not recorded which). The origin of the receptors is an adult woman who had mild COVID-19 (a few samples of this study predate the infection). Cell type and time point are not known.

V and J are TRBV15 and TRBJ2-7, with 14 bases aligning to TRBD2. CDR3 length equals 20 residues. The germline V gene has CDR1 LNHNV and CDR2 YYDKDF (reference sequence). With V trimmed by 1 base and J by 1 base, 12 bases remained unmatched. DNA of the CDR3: TGTGCCACCAGCAGAGCTAGGCTCGGGGGACTAGCGGGGGCATCCTACGAGCAGTACTTC. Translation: CATSRARLGGLAGASYEQYF.

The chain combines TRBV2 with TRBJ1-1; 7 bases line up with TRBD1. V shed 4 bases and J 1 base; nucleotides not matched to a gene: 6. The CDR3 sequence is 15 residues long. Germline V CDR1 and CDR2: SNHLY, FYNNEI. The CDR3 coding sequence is TGTGCCAGCAGTGTTCAGGCAGGGGGGAACACTGAAGCTTTCTTT. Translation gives CASSVQAGGNTEAFF.